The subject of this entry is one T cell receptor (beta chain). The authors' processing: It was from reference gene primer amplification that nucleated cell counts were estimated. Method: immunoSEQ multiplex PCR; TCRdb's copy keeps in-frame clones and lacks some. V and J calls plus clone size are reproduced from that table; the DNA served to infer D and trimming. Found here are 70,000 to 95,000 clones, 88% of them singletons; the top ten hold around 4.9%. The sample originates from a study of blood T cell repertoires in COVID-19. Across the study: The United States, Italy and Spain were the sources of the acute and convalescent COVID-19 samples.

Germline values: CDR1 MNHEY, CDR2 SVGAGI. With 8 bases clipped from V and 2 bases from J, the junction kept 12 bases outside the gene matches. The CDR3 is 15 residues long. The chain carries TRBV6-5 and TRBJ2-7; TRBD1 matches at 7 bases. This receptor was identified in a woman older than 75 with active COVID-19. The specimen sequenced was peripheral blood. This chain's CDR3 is CASFLGTGAPYEQYF. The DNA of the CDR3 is TGTGCCAGCTTTCTCGGCACAGGGGCCCCCTACGAGCAGTACTTC.